Listed here is a single T cell receptor (beta chain). The PCR employed 60 Vbeta primers together with 13 Jbeta primers. Sequenced by immunoSEQ multiplex PCR; TCRdb stores in-frame clones only, minus some. This table holds 180,000 or so clones, about four fifths found once. This sample was taken from a study of cytomegalovirus exposure and HLA in healthy donors. The length of the CDR3 is 14 residues. J gave up 8 bases and V 5 bases, and 8 bases lay outside the gene matches. Germline V gene data show CDR1 as MNHEY and CDR2 as SVGAGI. The rearrangement joins TRBV6-5 to TRBJ1-3; 8 nucleotides align to TRBD1. The sequencing sample was made of PBMCs. The sequence was obtained from a female donor in good health and CMV-seronegative. CDR3 nucleotides: TGTGCCAGCAGTACCATCGGACAGGGACACACCATATATTTT. Translation gives CASSTIGQGHTIYF.